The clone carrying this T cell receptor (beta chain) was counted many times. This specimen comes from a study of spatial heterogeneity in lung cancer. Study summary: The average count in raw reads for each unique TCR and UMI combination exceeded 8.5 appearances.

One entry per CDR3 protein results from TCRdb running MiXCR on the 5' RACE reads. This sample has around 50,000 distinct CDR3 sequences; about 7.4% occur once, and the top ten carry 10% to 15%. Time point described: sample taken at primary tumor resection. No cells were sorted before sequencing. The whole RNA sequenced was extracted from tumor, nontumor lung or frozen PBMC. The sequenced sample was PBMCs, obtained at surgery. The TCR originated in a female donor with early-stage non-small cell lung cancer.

CDR3 region: CASRYRENQPQHF. DNA for the CDR3: TGTGCCAGCAGATACAGGGAAAATCAGCCCCAGCATTTT. The chain uses TRBV6-2 or TRBV6-3 and TRBJ1-5, with a weak D call TRBD1 (6 bases). From germline, CDR1 is MNHEY and CDR2 SVGEGT. The CDR3 length is 13 residues. V shed 6 bases and J shed 4 bases, with 10 bases lying between them.